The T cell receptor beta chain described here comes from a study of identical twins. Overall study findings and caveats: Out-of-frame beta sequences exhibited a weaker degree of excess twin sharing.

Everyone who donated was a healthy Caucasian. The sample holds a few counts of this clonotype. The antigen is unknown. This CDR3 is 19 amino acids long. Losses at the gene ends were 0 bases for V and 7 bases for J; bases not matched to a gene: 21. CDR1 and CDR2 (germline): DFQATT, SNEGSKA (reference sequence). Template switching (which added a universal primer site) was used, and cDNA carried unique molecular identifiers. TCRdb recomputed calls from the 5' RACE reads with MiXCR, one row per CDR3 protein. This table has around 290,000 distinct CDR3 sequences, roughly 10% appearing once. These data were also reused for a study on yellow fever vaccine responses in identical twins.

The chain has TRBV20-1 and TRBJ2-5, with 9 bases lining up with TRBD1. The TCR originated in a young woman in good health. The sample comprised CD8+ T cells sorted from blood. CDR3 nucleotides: TGCAGTGCTAGAGATCCTCGGACAGGGGACGGGAGGCCGCCGGGGACCCAGTACTTC. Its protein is CSARDPRTGDGRPPGTQYF.